These 28 T cell receptor beta chains originate from one sample sequenced in a study of T cell responses to AZD1222 COVID-19 vaccine. Using immunoSEQ multiplex PCR, the repertoire was profiled, and TCRdb retains in-frame clones only, with some absent. The sample contains approximately 130,000 clones, roughly nine tenths of which appear only once. The sample here was peripheral blood, taken on day 0 of AZD1222 vaccination. The receptors come from an adult in good health.

The chain combines TRBV19 with TRBJ1-4; the D is unclear. The CDR3 runs to 14 residues. Trimming pared 3 bases from V and 3 bases from J, leaving 8 bases between. Germline CDR1 is LNHDA and CDR2 is SQIVND (reference sequence). CDR3 amino acids: CASSIWAPNEKLFF. In DNA form, the CDR3 reads TGTGCCAGTAGTATTTGGGCTCCTAATGAAAAACTGTTTTTT.

The chain has TRBV6-2 or TRBV6-3 and TRBJ2-3; a possible D gene is TRBD2 (6 bases). V dropped 4 bases and J dropped 5 bases, with 10 bases sitting between them. Germline V gives CDR1 MNHEY, CDR2 SVGEGT. This CDR3 is 13 amino acids long. In nucleotides, the CDR3 is TGTGCCAGCAGTTCGGGAGTAGGAGATACGCAGTATTTT. Residues: CASSSGVGDTQYF.

The chain combines TRBV7-9 with TRBJ2-4; 11 bases line up with TRBD2. The CDR3 is made up of 18 amino acids. Looked up from germline, CDR1 is SEHNR and CDR2 is FQNEAQ (reference sequence). Germline trimming cut 2 bases from V and 4 bases from J; bases unmatched to any gene: 10. The CDR3 coding sequence is TGTGCCAGCAGCTTATACCCGCCGGGACTAGCGGAGAAAAACATTCAGTACTTC. Amino acids: CASSLYPPGLAEKNIQYF.

The J gene is TRBJ2-5, the V gene TRBV24-1; D gene unclear. CDR3 length: 15 residues. V shed 3 bases and J shed 5 bases, with 15 bases lying between them. Germline values: CDR1 KGHDR, CDR2 SFDVKD. The chain's CDR3 is CATSDAVATWETQYF. The CDR3 DNA sequence: TGTGCCACCAGTGATGCGGTGGCGACTTGGGAGACCCAGTACTTC.

The V call is TRBV2, the J call TRBJ2-1, with D hard to call. This CDR3 has 13 amino acids. Germline-derived CDR1 and CDR2 are SNHLY and FYNNEI. V was pared by 1 base and J by 5 bases, with 6 bases between. The CDR3 sequence: CASSEGEDNEQFF. CDR3 nucleotides: TGTGCCAGCAGTGAAGGAGAGGACAATGAGCAGTTCTTC.

The CDR3 protein is CASSSRLAGGQETQYF. As DNA, the CDR3 is TGTGCCAGCAGCTCTAGACTAGCGGGAGGCCAAGAGACCCAGTACTTC. The chain recombines TRBV5-4 with TRBJ2-5; TRBD2 matches at 13 bases. CDR1 SGHNT and CDR2 YYREEE come from the germline V gene (reference sequence). V lost 3 bases to trimming and J lost 1 base; unmatched junction nucleotides: 3. The CDR3 runs to 16 residues.

The CDR3 coding sequence is TGTGCCAGCAGCCCCTTTTTGACAGGGGGGCCGAACACTGAAGCTTTCTTT. It is translated as CASSPFLTGGPNTEAFF. The chain carries TRBV9 and TRBJ1-1; 9 bases agree with TRBD1. CDR1 and CDR2 (germline): SGDLS, YYNGEE. This CDR3 contains 17 residues. V gave up 4 bases and J gave up 1 base; unmatched junction bases: 11.

This clone was observed once. The chain combines TRBV9 with TRBJ2-1; 7 bases are shared with TRBD2. V lost 3 bases to trimming and J lost 4 bases; unmatched junction nucleotides: 7. Germline loops: CDR1 SGDLS, CDR2 YYNGEE. This CDR3 has 15 residues. The CDR3 DNA reads TGTGCCAGCAGCGCTGCTAGCGGCCTATACAATGAGCAGTTCTTC. The encoded protein is CASSAASGLYNEQFF. The full variable domain, its missing parts supplied by reference TRBV9 and TRBJ2-1, is DSGVTQTPKHLITATGQRVTLRCSPRSGDLSVYWYQQSLDQGLQFLIQYYNGEERAKGNILERFSAQQFPDLHSELNLSSLELGDSALYFCASSAASGLYNEQFFGPGTRLTVL.

The chain recombines TRBV18 with TRBJ1-2, with 11 bases fitting TRBD1. This CDR3 spans 15 amino acids. J was trimmed by 4 bases and V by 6 bases; bases with no gene match: 7. The germline gives CDR1 KGHSH, CDR2 LQKENI. CDR3 loop: CASSGPGQGGYGYTF. The CDR3 DNA sequence: TGTGCCAGCTCCGGGCCGGGACAGGGGGGCTATGGCTACACCTTC.

This rearrangement joins TRBV2 to TRBJ1-1; D not certain. Germline CDR1 and CDR2: SNHLY and FYNNEI. V lost 4 bases and J 9 bases, leaving 9 bases between the germline ends. The CDR3 contains 11 residues. The CDR3 bases are TGTGCCAGCAGTGGGGTAGGGCAAGCTTTCTTT. Its translation: CASSGVGQAFF.

This clone was picked up a small number of times. CDR3 sequence (DNA): TGTGCCAGCAGCCCCCCGGGACAGGGCCCTGACTTCTCTGGAAACACCATATATTTT. Translation: CASSPPGQGPDFSGNTIYF. This chain links TRBV13 with TRBJ1-3, with 9 bases fitting TRBD1. Germline-derived CDR1 and CDR2 are PRHDT and FYEKMQ (reference sequence). The CDR3 is 19 amino acids. Trimming removed 5 bases from V and 0 bases from J; junction bases left unmatched: 14.

CDR3 coding DNA: TGTGCCAGCAGCCAAGATACAGGGGGAGCAGATACGCAGTATTTT. This sequence encodes CASSQDTGGADTQYF. The rearrangement joins TRBV4-2 to TRBJ2-3; TRBD1 matches 8 bases. CDR1 and CDR2 from the germline V gene are LGHNA and YNFKEQ. V was pared by 0 bases and J by 4 bases, with 3 bases of the junction left unmatched. The CDR3 runs to 15 residues.

This chain uses TRBV28 with TRBJ1-1; no firm D call. CDR1 and CDR2 from the germline V gene are MDHEN and SYDVKM. Trimming took off 5 bases at V and 0 bases at J, with 13 bases between the two ends. The CDR3 has 15 amino acids. As DNA, the CDR3 is TGTGCCAGCAGTGCCCCCCAGACTATGAACACTGAAGCTTTCTTT. Its translation is CASSAPQTMNTEAFF.

V is TRBV19 and J is TRBJ1-6; D is uncertain. In germline, CDR1 is LNHDA, CDR2 SQIVND (reference sequence). V lost 5 bases and J 5 bases, leaving 10 bases between the germline ends. The CDR3 consists of 14 residues. The CDR3 loop reads CASSGRENNSPLHF. The DNA for the CDR3 is TGTGCCAGTAGTGGACGGGAAAATAATTCACCCCTCCACTTT.

This rearrangement joins TRBV18 to TRBJ2-7; D tentatively reads TRBD1 or TRBD2 (6 bases each). The CDR3 is 13 amino acids. Germline V gene data show CDR1 as KGHSH and CDR2 as LQKENI. V gave up 2 bases and J gave up 5 bases, with 10 bases separating them. Here the CDR3 DNA reads TGTGCCAGCTCACCATCGGGGGCGAACGAGCAGTACTTC. Translating it yields CASSPSGANEQYF.

The V call is TRBV5-1, the J call TRBJ2-2; perhaps TRBD2 as D (5 bases). Per germline, CDR1 SGHRS and CDR2 YFSETQ. The V and J ends lost 4 bases and 0 bases respectively, with 13 bases between them. The CDR3 totals 16 residues. The CDR3 coding sequence is TGCGCCAGCAGCCTGGGGTTGGGAGCGAACACCGGGGAGCTGTTTTTT. Translated, it gives CASSLGLGANTGELFF. Together with reference TRBV5-1 and TRBJ2-2, the CDR3 gives the full variable domain: KAGVTQTPRYLIKTRGQQVTLSCSPISGHRSVSWYQQTPGQGLQFLFEYFSETQRNKGNFPGRFSGRQFSNSRSEMNVSTLELGDSALYLCASSLGLGANTGELFFGEGSRLTVL.

The chain joins TRBV10-3 to TRBJ2-1; 9 bases are a match to TRBD1. After removal of 4 bases from V and 6 bases from J, the junction contained 10 bases not matched to a gene. The CDR3 consists of 16 residues. In germline, CDR1 is ENHRY, CDR2 SYGVKD. CDR3 in DNA: TGTGCCATCAGTGGAGGCGGGGACAGGGCGTCCAATGAGCAGTTCTTC. Translation gives CAISGGGDRASNEQFF.

The chain couples TRBV27 to TRBJ2-5, with D perhaps matching TRBD1 (5 bases). V was cut by 5 bases and J by 5 bases, with 15 bases left in between. CDR3 length equals 14 residues. Per germline, CDR1 MNHEY and CDR2 SMNVEV (reference sequence). CDR3 in DNA: TGTGCCAGCAGTCCAAGGGGTCTCCGGGAGACCCAGTACTTC. Protein: CASSPRGLRETQYF.

The chain uses TRBV28 and TRBJ2-7; D may be TRBD1 or TRBD2 (5 bases each). The germline gives CDR1 MDHEN, CDR2 SYDVKM. The V gene lost 8 bases and the J gene lost 3 bases, with 17 bases spanning the gap. CDR3 size: 14 residues. CDR3 in amino acids: CASGDPGHLYEQYF. The CDR3 DNA is TGTGCCAGCGGGGACCCGGGCCATCTCTACGAGCAGTACTTC.

The rearrangement joins TRBV19 to TRBJ2-5; 7 nucleotides align to TRBD2. V shed 6 bases, J shed 6 bases, and the junction held 13 bases outside the gene matches. Germline V lookup: CDR1 LNHDA, CDR2 SQIVND (reference sequence). This CDR3 is 15 amino acids long. The CDR3 DNA is TGTGCCAGTAGCCCCGCGGGCGGGAGAGGGCAGACCCAGTACTTC. Translating gives CASSPAGGRGQTQYF.

This chain uses TRBV28 with TRBJ1-1, with D possibly TRBD1 on 5 matching bases. The CDR3 has 14 amino acids. Germline values: CDR1 MDHEN, CDR2 SYDVKM. Between the trimmed V and J ends, which lost 4 bases and 1 base, there was a span of 10 bases. The CDR3 region is CASSSGAKNTEAFF. Here the CDR3 DNA reads TGTGCCAGCAGTTCCGGGGCTAAGAACACTGAAGCTTTCTTT.

This clone came up a few times. The chain combines TRBV7-9 with TRBJ1-4; D remains unclear. Germline V CDR1 and CDR2: SEHNR, FQNEAQ (reference sequence). The CDR3 totals 13 residues. Between the trimmed V and J ends, which lost 3 bases and 5 bases, there was a span of 7 bases. CDR3 DNA sequence: TGTGCCAGCAGCTTGGACCGAAATGAAAAACTGTTTTTT. Its translation is CASSLDRNEKLFF.

Note on this clone: Additional DNA sequences in this sample encode the identical CDR3. J is TRBJ2-1 and V is TRBV19; 7 bases agree with TRBD2. Per the germline V gene, CDR1 is LNHDA and CDR2 is SQIVND (reference sequence). V lost 6 bases, J lost 0 bases, and 5 bases stayed unmatched. CDR3 length equals 15 residues. In nucleotides, the CDR3 is TGTGCCAGTAGCCCTAGCGGAAGCTCCTACAATGAGCAGTTCTTC. This gives the protein CASSPSGSSYNEQFF.

The V gene is TRBV2, the J gene TRBJ2-3; no clear D gene. Germline V gene data show CDR1 as SNHLY and CDR2 as FYNNEI. CDR3 length: 14 amino acids. V was trimmed by 7 bases and J by 0 bases, leaving 11 bases between them. The CDR3 region is CASMSAQSTDTQYF. In DNA form, the CDR3 reads TGTGCCAGCATGAGCGCCCAGAGCACAGATACGCAGTATTTT.

This chain joins TRBV7-2 and TRBJ1-1; D is undetermined. Germline V gene sequence: CDR1 SGHTA, CDR2 FQGNSA. The ends were cut back, 1 base at V and 8 bases at J, with 14 bases in the middle. The CDR3 loop spans 14 amino acids. CDR3 protein: CASSLDRYRTEAFF. CDR3 in DNA: TGTGCCAGCAGCTTAGATAGGTACAGAACCGAAGCTTTCTTT.

This clone was recorded only once. The chain carries TRBV6-6 and TRBJ1-1; TRBD1 might be the D (5 bases). The CDR3 is 14 amino acids. Trimming took off 2 bases at V and 7 bases at J, with 14 bases between the two ends. Germline V gene sequence: CDR1 MNHNY, CDR2 SVGAGI (reference sequence). Written as DNA, the CDR3 is TGTGCCAGCAGTTACGGGGAACAGGAATATGAAGCTTTCTTT. Amino acids: CASSYGEQEYEAFF.

The rearrangement joins TRBV7-8 to TRBJ2-1; D ambiguous. Between the trimmed V and J ends, which lost 0 bases and 4 bases, there was a span of 13 bases. This CDR3 region has 16 residues. Germline values: CDR1 SGHVS, CDR2 FQNEAQ. The CDR3 reads CASSLALILRYNEQFF. In nucleotides, the CDR3 is TGTGCCAGCAGCTTAGCGCTCATTTTGAGATACAATGAGCAGTTCTTC.

This sequence joins TRBV28 and TRBJ2-5; 10 nucleotides line up with TRBD2. The CDR3 covers 14 residues. Germline CDR1 reads MDHEN; CDR2 reads SYDVKM. Trimming removed 1 base from V and 5 bases from J; junction bases left unmatched: 1. The CDR3, as DNA: TGTGCCAGCAGTTTATTAGCGGGAGGTGAGACCCAGTACTTC. It specifies CASSLLAGGETQYF. The variable domain in full, with the rest retrieved from reference TRBV28 and TRBJ2-5, is DVKVTQSSRYLVKRTGEKVFLECVQDMDHENMFWYRQDPGLGLRLIYFSYDVKMKEKGDIPEGYSVSREKKERFSLILESASTNQTSMYLCASSLLAGGETQYFGPGTRLLVL.